This is a list of T cell receptor beta chains from one sample in a study of cytomegalovirus exposure and HLA in healthy donors. TCRdb keeps only in-frame clones here, not all; method: immunoSEQ multiplex PCR. This table holds about 160,000 clones, approximately 86% found once. The sequencing sample was made of PBMCs. All receptors derive from a woman aged 18-29 years in good health and CMV-seronegative. CDR3s include the opening cysteine and the closing phenylalanine or tryptophan. A D gene is named only where the DNA matches it firmly.

TRBD1 TRBJ2-6 TRBV5-6 19 CASSSLGQGKRAGANVLTF TGTGCCAGCAGCTCGCTTGGACAGGGTAAAAGGGCTGGGGCCAACGTCCTGACTTTC
. TRBJ1-3 TRBV5-6 16 CASSFLVPRRGNTIYF TGTGCCAGCAGCTTTCTGGTCCCTAGGAGGGGAAACACCATATATTTT
. TRBJ1-4 TRBV5-4 12 CASSPGGEKLFF TGTGCCAGCAGCCCGGGGGGTGAAAAACTGTTTTTT
TRBD2 TRBJ2-7 TRBV6-6 16 CASIPSPRGRADEQYF TGTGCCAGCATCCCCTCGCCCCGCGGGAGGGCTGACGAGCAGTACTTC
. TRBJ1-2 TRBV4-1 14 CASSQPPRTAGYTF TGCGCCAGCAGCCAGCCCCCCAGGACAGCTGGCTACACCTTC
. TRBJ1-1 TRBV7-9 15 CASSLRSGGNTEAFF TGTGCCAGCAGCTTAAGGTCCGGGGGAAACACTGAAGCTTTCTTT
. TRBJ1-3 TRBV28 15 CASSLNNRHGNTIYF TGTGCCAGCAGTTTAAACAACAGGCATGGAAACACCATATATTTT
TRBD1 TRBJ1-4 TRBV2 13 CAGGDRAIEKLFF TGTGCCGGGGGGGACAGGGCAATTGAAAAACTGTTTTTT
TRBD1 TRBJ1-1 TRBV9 16 CASSSGTGLKDTEAFF TGTGCCAGCAGCTCCGGGACAGGGTTGAAGGACACTGAAGCTTTCTTT
. TRBJ1-5 TRBV6-1 16 CASSEAIGRVNQPQHF TGTGCCAGCAGTGAAGCAATCGGGAGGGTCAATCAGCCCCAGCATTTT
TRBD1 TRBJ1-1 TRBV5-1 16 CASSFFPGGKNTEAFF TGCGCCAGCAGCTTTTTCCCAGGGGGCAAAAACACTGAAGCTTTCTTT
TRBD2 TRBJ2-5 TRBV5-1 16 CASSLGLAGGPETQYF TGCGCCAGCAGCTTGGGACTAGCGGGGGGGCCCGAGACCCAGTACTTC
. TRBJ2-6 TRBV5-1 15 CASSPGDSGANVLTF TGCGCCAGCAGCCCCGGTGACTCTGGGGCCAACGTCCTGACTTTC
. TRBJ1-6 TRBV6-1 14 CASSVEVYNSPLHF TGTGCCAGCAGTGTGGAGGTATATAATTCACCCCTCCACTTT
. TRBJ1-1 TRBV29-1 11 CSVGQNTEAFF TGCAGCGTTGGACAGAACACTGAAGCTTTCTTT
. TRBJ1-1 TRBV9 15 CASGKGRGPNTEAFF TGTGCCAGCGGTAAAGGGAGGGGCCCGAACACTGAAGCTTTCTTT
. TRBJ1-2 TRBV29-1 17 CSVTITGNPTRNYGYTF TGCAGCGTTACGATCACAGGGAACCCCACCCGGAACTATGGCTACACCTTC